This T cell receptor (beta chain) derives from a study of T cell repertoires in cytomegalovirus infection. TCRdb re-called the reads with MiXCR, one entry per CDR3 protein. The sample lists about 89,000 distinct CDR3 sequences, roughly 29% seen once, with roughly 70% in the top ten. This clonotype was seen ten or more times. Its antigen is not known. Here the sequenced sample was CD8+ T cells from cultured PBMCs, taken from culture after CMV antigen stimulation. The sequence was obtained from a human donor in good health (CMV status not recorded). Some clones in this sample may be carry-over from other donors' samples.

CDR3 coding DNA: TGTGCCAGCAGCTCCCCCCGGGGGGACAGGGGAAAGGGTAGAGCTTTCTTT. It codes for CASSSPRGDRGKGRAFF. The rearrangement joins TRBV7-2 to TRBJ1-1; 10 bases agree with TRBD1. The V gene end was trimmed by 4 bases and the J gene end by 10 bases; junction bases not matched to a gene: 18. This CDR3 spans 17 amino acids. Germline assignment: CDR1 SGHTA and CDR2 FQGNSA.